The 8 T cell receptor beta chains below come from one sample, sequenced in a study of blood T cell repertoires in COVID-19. Profiled with immunoSEQ multiplex PCR; TCRdb holds only in-frame clones, not every one. This table holds fewer than 300,000 clones, approximately 81% found once. Input material: peripheral blood. The receptors here all came from a woman aged 18 to 35 with acute or convalescent COVID-19.

Here the CDR3 DNA reads TGTGCCAGCAGTTGGGACACCCGGAACACTGAAGCTTTCTTT. This translates into CASSWDTRNTEAFF. The chain employs TRBV6-2 or TRBV6-3 and TRBJ1-1, with D possibly TRBD1 on 6 matching bases. Germline lookup yields CDR1 MNHEY and CDR2 SVGEGT. V lost 4 bases and J 1 base, leaving 10 bases between the germline ends. This CDR3 is built from 14 residues.

The chain has TRBV20-1 and TRBJ2-1; D unresolved. Looked up from germline, CDR1 is DFQATT and CDR2 is SNEGSKA (reference sequence). Between the trimmed V and J ends, which lost 3 bases and 5 bases, there was a span of 17 bases. CDR3 length equals 15 residues. The CDR3 loop is CSASRWLGEDNEQFF. The CDR3 DNA reads TGCAGTGCTAGTCGGTGGTTGGGCGAAGACAATGAGCAGTTCTTC.

The chain carries TRBV27 and TRBJ2-7; 11 bases line up with TRBD1. Per the germline V gene, CDR1 is MNHEY and CDR2 is SMNVEV (reference sequence). There are 15 residues in the CDR3. With 5 bases clipped from V and 7 bases from J, the junction kept 10 bases outside the gene matches. CDR3 loop: CASSPEDRGREEQYF. CDR3 sequence (DNA): TGTGCCAGCAGTCCCGAGGACAGGGGGCGGGAGGAGCAGTACTTC.

V usage is TRBV7-2 and J usage is TRBJ1-5, with 8 bases identical to TRBD1. CDR3 size: 16 residues. Losses at the gene ends were 6 bases for V and 0 bases for J; bases not matched to a gene: 7. Germline V gene lookup returns CDR1 SGHTA and CDR2 FQGNSA. CDR3 loop: CASRANRGNSNQPQHF. The CDR3 DNA reads as TGTGCCAGCAGGGCCAACAGGGGGAATAGCAATCAGCCCCAGCATTTT.

V is TRBV5-5 and J is TRBJ2-1; the match to TRBD2 covers 7 bases. The CDR3 contains 14 residues. The V gene's germline CDR1 is SGHKS and CDR2 YYEKEE (reference sequence). The J segment lost 8 bases and the V segment lost 3 bases, leaving 8 bases of the junction unmatched. The CDR3 is CASSSRTSRDEQFF. In DNA, the CDR3 is TGTGCCAGCAGCTCCCGGACTAGTAGGGATGAGCAGTTCTTC.

The chain links TRBV7-9 to TRBJ1-1; 9 nucleotides match TRBD1. V trimming: 5 bases; J trimming: 4 bases; junction bases outside the gene matches: 5. The CDR3 has 14 residues. Germline CDR1 reads SEHNR; CDR2 reads FQNEAQ (reference sequence). CDR3 in DNA: TGTGCCAGCAGCACGGGACAGGGTAGCACTGAAGCTTTCTTT. It translates to CASSTGQGSTEAFF. Filled out from reference TRBV7-9 and TRBJ1-1, the complete variable domain reads DTGVSQNPRHKITKRGQNVTFRCDPISEHNRLYWYRQTLGQGPEFLTYFQNEAQLEKSRLLSDRFSAERPKGSFSTLEIQRTEQGDSAMYLCASSTGQGSTEAFFGQGTRLTVV.

V and J are TRBV7-6 and TRBJ1-2; TRBD1 is a possible D gene (5 bases). The CDR3 runs 13 residues. Germline CDR1 SGHVS, CDR2 FNYEAQ. The V gene lost 7 bases and the J gene lost 5 bases, with 14 bases spanning the gap. The CDR3 loop is CASTPSGWYGYTF. CDR3 DNA sequence: TGTGCCAGCACCCCCTCAGGGTGGTATGGCTACACCTTC. Together with reference TRBV7-6 and TRBJ1-2, the CDR3 gives the full variable domain: GAGVSQSPRYKVTKRGQDVALRCDPISGHVSLYWYRQALGQGPEFLTYFNYEAQQDKSGLPNDRFSAERPEGSISTLTIQRTEQRDSAMYRCASTPSGWYGYTFGSGTRLTVV.

The chain carries TRBV9 and TRBJ2-5; TRBD2 matches 9 bases. This CDR3 region has 13 residues. Germline V gene lookup returns CDR1 SGDLS and CDR2 YYNGEE. V lost 3 bases and J lost 7; bases outside the gene matches: 4. The CDR3 loop reads CASSAAGGPTQYF. The CDR3 region has the DNA TGTGCCAGCAGCGCAGCGGGAGGTCCGACCCAGTACTTC.